These 15 T cell receptor beta chains originate from one sample sequenced in a study of response to subunit inactivated influenza vaccine (dated by TCRdb to 2016 to 2019). The receptor library was made with RT-PCR. Sequencing instrument: Illumina HiSeq 2500. TCRdb passed the public sequencing reads through fastp at Q25 and MiXCR, retaining productive beta sequences. Each record represents a unique CDR3 protein, reported with the most common genes and DNA among its rows. This sample holds approximately 570,000 distinct CDR3 sequences; about 7.6% were observed only once. The leading ten clones occupy over 10% of the sample. Material: PBMCs from blood, obtained around 25 months after vaccination. The source of these receptors is a man aged 45 to 75 who received an inactivated influenza vaccine. Donor details come from another sample of the same person, matched by shared clones.

This clonotype was observed a handful of times. The chain links TRBV24-1 to TRBJ2-5; 13 bases are a match to TRBD2. The J segment lost 1 base and the V segment lost 10 bases, leaving 8 bases of the junction unmatched. Germline CDR1 KGHDR, CDR2 SFDVKD. CDR3 size: 16 residues. This CDR3 reads CATTSGRKEGQETQYF. The DNA of the CDR3 is TGTGCCACGACTAGCGGGAGGAAAGAAGGCCAAGAGACCCAGTACTTC.

This clonotype was observed many times. The chain is built from TRBV12-3 or TRBV12-4 and TRBJ2-3, with D perhaps assigned TRBD1 or TRBD2 (5 bases each). The CDR3 totals 14 residues. V was pared by 6 bases and J by 8 bases, with 18 bases between. The CDR3 loop is CASSPVIPGTTQYF. DNA of the CDR3: TGTGCCAGCAGCCCTGTAATCCCCGGGACTACGCAGTATTTT.

The sample holds one count of this clonotype. The chain is built from TRBV5-1 and TRBJ2-7; TRBD1 might be the D (6 bases). V was pared by 5 bases and J by 0 bases, with 12 bases between. Germline values: CDR1 SGHRS, CDR2 YFSETQ. The CDR3 runs to 14 residues. Written as DNA, the CDR3 is TGCGCCAGCAGAGAATCCAGGGGCTCCTACGAGCAGTACTTC. It specifies CASRESRGSYEQYF.

The chain employs TRBV15 and TRBJ1-5; D not certain. The V gene's germline CDR1 is LNHNV and CDR2 YYDKDF (reference sequence). The CDR3 covers 12 residues. V dropped 0 bases and J dropped 9 bases, with 6 bases sitting between them. CDR3 loop: CATSREVGPQHF. Written as DNA, the CDR3 is TGTGCCACCAGCAGAGAAGTGGGGCCCCAGCATTTT.

In this sample, this clonotype turned up many times. The chain joins TRBV5-1 to TRBJ2-2, with 7 bases aligning to TRBD1. This CDR3 is 16 amino acids long. Germline assignment: CDR1 SGHRS and CDR2 YFSETQ. V trimming: 0 bases; J trimming: 6 bases; junction bases outside the gene matches: 8. CDR3 bases: TGCGCCAGCAGCTTGGGGGGACAGCTTGGATCCGGGGAGCTGTTTTTT. It codes for CASSLGGQLGSGELFF.

J is TRBJ2-7 and V is TRBV7-9; 8 nucleotides match TRBD1. Per germline, CDR1 SEHNR and CDR2 FQNEAQ (reference sequence). The CDR3 contains 14 residues. Germline trimming cut 2 bases from V and 4 bases from J; bases unmatched to any gene: 4. The CDR3 bases are TGTGCCAGCAGCTTACAGGGGGCCGGATACGAGCAGTACTTC. As protein: CASSLQGAGYEQYF. Full variable domain (remainder filled in from reference TRBV7-9 and TRBJ2-7): DTGVSQNPRHKITKRGQNVTFRCDPISEHNRLYWYRQTLGQGPEFLTYFQNEAQLEKSRLLSDRFSAERPKGSFSTLEIQRTEQGDSAMYLCASSLQGAGYEQYFGPGTRLTVT.

The chain carries TRBV5-1 and TRBJ2-5, with D perhaps TRBD1 or TRBD2 (5 bases each). The germline V gene encodes CDR1 SGHRS and CDR2 YFSETQ. This CDR3 comprises 16 residues. With 1 base removed from V and 2 bases from J, the gap between germline ends came to 15 bases. CDR3 nucleotides: TGCGCCAGCAGCTTGTACGGGGCTCGTGGGCAAGAGACCCAGTACTTC. Its protein product is CASSLYGARGQETQYF.

This clonotype was observed a few times. V usage is TRBV7-6 and J usage is TRBJ1-4, with 9 positions matching TRBD1. The CDR3 has 16 residues. Germline V gene lookup returns CDR1 SGHVS and CDR2 FNYEAQ. Trimming took 5 bases from V and 13 from J; bases not matched to a gene: 17. As DNA, the CDR3 is TGTGCCAGCAGCCACCAATACAGGGGGCCCAAATCACGACTGTTTTTT. It specifies CASSHQYRGPKSRLFF.

This clonotype has only a few counts. The CDR3 loop is CASSRADLNTEAFF. CDR3 DNA: TGTGCCAGCAGTAGGGCAGATTTGAACACTGAAGCTTTCTTT. The chain employs TRBV6-1 and TRBJ1-1; D remains ambiguous. The CDR3 runs 14 residues. Per the germline V gene, CDR1 is MNHNS and CDR2 is SASEGT. The V end was cut by 5 bases, the J end by 0 bases, with 10 bases between.

This clonotype was counted at least ten times. The chain combines TRBV10-2 with TRBJ2-5; D may be TRBD1 (6 bases). CDR3 length equals 17 residues. Germline CDR1 WSHSY, CDR2 SAAADI. V was cut by 2 bases and J by 2 bases, with 18 bases left in between. CDR3 protein: CASSEPSTTGRQETQYF. The CDR3 DNA sequence: TGCGCCAGCAGTGAGCCCAGCACCACAGGGAGACAAGAGACCCAGTACTTC.

The sample holds many counts of this clonotype. The chain carries TRBV12-3 or TRBV12-4 and TRBJ1-3; D is undetermined. The CDR3 has 14 amino acids. V dropped 3 bases and J dropped 0 bases, with 6 bases sitting between them. CDR3 sequence (DNA): TGTGCCAGCAGTTTGCGAAGCTCTGGAAACACCATATATTTT. It codes for CASSLRSSGNTIYF.

This clonotype occurred many times. V and J are TRBV6-1 and TRBJ2-5; a possible D gene is TRBD2 (5 bases). Deletions cut 5 bases from V and 3 bases from J, with 13 bases between. The CDR3 totals 14 residues. Germline assignment: CDR1 MNHNS and CDR2 SASEGT. Here the CDR3 reads CASSNLLGKETQYF. The CDR3 bases are TGTGCCAGCAGTAATCTACTAGGAAAAGAGACCCAGTACTTC.

The chain carries TRBV7-2 and TRBJ2-7, with D unclear. This CDR3 contains 14 residues. The V gene lost 2 bases and the J gene lost 1 base, with 9 bases spanning the gap. Germline CDR1 SGHTA, CDR2 FQGNSA. The CDR3 spells CASSLTAGSYEQYF. The CDR3 DNA is TGTGCCAGCAGCTTAACTGCAGGTTCCTACGAGCAGTACTTC.

This clonotype was counted many times. The J gene is TRBJ2-7, the V gene TRBV20-1; the match to TRBD2 covers 10 bases. V gave up 3 bases and J gave up 7 bases; unmatched junction bases: 9. The germline CDR1 and CDR2 sequences are DFQATT and SNEGSKA (reference sequence). CDR3 length equals 14 residues. The DNA of the CDR3 is TGCAGTGCTAGTGGGCCTAGCGGGAGCGGTGAGCAGTACTTC. Its translation: CSASGPSGSGEQYF.

A remark on this clonotype: A read error may be the cause here, since a much bigger clone is one base away. The genes are TRBV20-1 and TRBJ2-3; 12 bases match TRBD1. The CDR3 covers 17 residues. Germline V gene lookup returns CDR1 DFQATT and CDR2 SNEGSKA (reference sequence). DNA for the CDR3: TGCTGTGCAGCAGGGGGGGACAGGGGGCGAATTGCAGATACGCAGTATTTT. Translating gives CCAAGGDRGRIADTQYF.